This T cell receptor beta chain came from a study of response to subunit inactivated influenza vaccine. Regarding the study as a whole: Authors suggested each seasonal influenza vaccination recruits few new T cells.

V was cut by 2 bases and J by 4 bases, with 14 bases left in between. CDR3 size: 15 residues. Germline values: CDR1 SGHTA, CDR2 FQGNSA. TCRdb re-called the RT-PCR reads through MiXCR, storing one row per CDR3 protein. This table holds 650,000 to 800,000 distinct CDR3 sequences, about 15% found once. This clonotype was counted a few times. Antigen specificity is unknown. The chain is built from TRBV7-2 and TRBJ2-5; a weak D match, TRBD2 (6 bases). The source material was PBMCs from blood, sampled approximately 15 days before vaccination. The receptor comes from a man aged 50-59 years who received an inactivated influenza vaccine. CDR3 in DNA: TGTGCCAGCAGCTTATATAGTGTGGGGGGAGAGACCCAGTACTTC. As protein: CASSLYSVGGETQYF.